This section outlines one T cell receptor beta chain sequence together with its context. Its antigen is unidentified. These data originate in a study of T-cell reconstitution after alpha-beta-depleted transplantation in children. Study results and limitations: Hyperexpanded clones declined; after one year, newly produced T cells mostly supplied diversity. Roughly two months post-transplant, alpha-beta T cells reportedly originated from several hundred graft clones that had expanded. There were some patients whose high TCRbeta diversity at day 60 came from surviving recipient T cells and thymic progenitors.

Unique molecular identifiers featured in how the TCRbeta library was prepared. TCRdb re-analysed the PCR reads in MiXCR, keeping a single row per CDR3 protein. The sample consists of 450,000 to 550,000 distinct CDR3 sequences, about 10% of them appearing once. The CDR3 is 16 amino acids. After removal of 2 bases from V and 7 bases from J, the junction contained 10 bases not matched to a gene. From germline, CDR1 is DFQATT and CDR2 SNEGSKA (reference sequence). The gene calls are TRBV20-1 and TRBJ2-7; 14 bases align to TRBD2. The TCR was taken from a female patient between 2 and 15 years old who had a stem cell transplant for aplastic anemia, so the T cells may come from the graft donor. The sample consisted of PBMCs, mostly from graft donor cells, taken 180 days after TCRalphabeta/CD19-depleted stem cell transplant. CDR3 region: CSARSQTSGRAGEQYF. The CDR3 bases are TGCAGTGCTAGATCCCAGACTAGCGGGAGGGCTGGGGAGCAGTACTTC.